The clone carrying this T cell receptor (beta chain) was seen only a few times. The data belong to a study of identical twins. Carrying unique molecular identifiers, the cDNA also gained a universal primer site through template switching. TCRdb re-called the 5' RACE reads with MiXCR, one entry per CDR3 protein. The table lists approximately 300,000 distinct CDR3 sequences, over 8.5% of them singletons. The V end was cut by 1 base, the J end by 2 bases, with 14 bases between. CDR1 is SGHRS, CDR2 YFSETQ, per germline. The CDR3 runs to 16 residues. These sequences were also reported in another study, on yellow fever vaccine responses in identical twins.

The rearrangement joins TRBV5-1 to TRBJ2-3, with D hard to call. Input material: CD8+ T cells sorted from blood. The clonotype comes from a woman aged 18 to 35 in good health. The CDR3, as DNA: TGCGCCAGCAGCTTGTTGAACCCAGGATACACAGATACGCAGTATTTT. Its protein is CASSLLNPGYTDTQYF.